This T cell receptor (beta chain) was identified in a study of blood T cell repertoires in COVID-19. Study information: T cells, B-cell-depleted T cells, or PBMCs provided the cDNA or gDNA that served as material.

Some clones are missing from TCRdb's copy, which holds only in-frame ones; the method was immunoSEQ multiplex PCR. The repertoire includes approximately 240,000 clones, 70% to 90% of them detected once, and 9.5% to 15% sits in the top ten. There are 14 residues in the CDR3. Germline loops: CDR1 SGHAT, CDR2 FQNNGV. V was trimmed by 5 bases and J by 9 bases, leaving 14 bases between them. This clonotype was obtained from a woman aged 18 to 35 who had recovered from COVID-19. Specimen: peripheral blood. The V and J genes are TRBV11-2 and TRBJ1-6, with D possibly matching TRBD1 (5 bases). CDR3 sequence: CASSPPRQISPLHF. The CDR3 region has the DNA TGTGCCAGCAGCCCGCCTCGACAGATTTCACCCCTCCACTTT.